Listed here are 25 T cell receptor beta chains from one sample, sequenced in a study of T cells after yellow fever vaccination. TCRdb processed the 5' RACE reads anew with MiXCR; each CDR3 protein has one entry. The sample consists of 320,000 or so distinct CDR3 sequences, 8.1% of them appearing once. The sequencing here drew on PBMCs, taken about 41 days after the first yellow fever vaccination. The receptor source for this set is a man between 18 and 35 years old who received the YFV17D yellow fever vaccine.

The chain links TRBV10-2 to TRBJ2-5; the D call may be TRBD1 or TRBD2 (5 bases each). This CDR3 spans 16 amino acids. V was pared by 6 bases and J by 2 bases, with 19 bases between. Germline V CDR1 and CDR2: WSHSY, SAAADI. This chain's CDR3 is CASRLGAGHLQETQYF. As DNA, the CDR3 is TGCGCCAGCAGACTAGGCGCCGGACACCTACAAGAGACCCAGTACTTC.

This clonotype was seen ten or more times. The J gene is TRBJ2-5, the V gene TRBV18; D gene unclear. CDR1 is KGHSH and CDR2 is LQKENI in the germline V gene. CDR3 length: 13 amino acids. V dropped 3 bases and J dropped 2 bases, with 7 bases sitting between them. CDR3 amino acids: CASSPFAQETQYF. CDR3 DNA: TGTGCCAGCTCACCTTTTGCGCAAGAGACCCAGTACTTC.

CDR3 nucleotides: TGTGCCAGCGGGACACCAGGTAACTACGAGCAGTACTTC. Protein product: CASGTPGNYEQYF. The genes are TRBV4-2 and TRBJ2-7, with D possibly matching TRBD1 (6 bases). The V and J ends lost 8 bases and 3 bases respectively, with 14 bases between them. Per germline, CDR1 LGHNA and CDR2 YNFKEQ. CDR3 size: 13 residues.

This clonotype was seen a handful of times. V and J are TRBV7-9 and TRBJ1-5, with D tentatively TRBD1 (5 bases). V dropped 6 bases and J dropped 2 bases, with 11 bases sitting between them. The CDR3 totals 14 residues. Germline lookup yields CDR1 SEHNR and CDR2 FQNEAQ (reference sequence). The CDR3 region is CASSRGSRNQPQHF. CDR3 DNA: TGTGCCAGCAGTCGGGGCTCCCGCAATCAGCCCCAGCATTTT.

This clonotype occurred many times. V is TRBV7-9 and J is TRBJ2-7; D is unresolved. Trimming left V 8 bases short and J 0 bases short, with 11 bases between. The CDR3 is 13 residues long. From germline, CDR1 is SEHNR and CDR2 FQNEAQ (reference sequence). CDR3 sequence reads: CASGPPDSYEQYV. DNA of the CDR3: TGTGCCAGCGGCCCTCCGGACTCCTACGAGCAGTACGTC.

This clonotype showed up just a few times. The chain uses TRBV9 and TRBJ2-7; TRBD1 might be the D (5 bases). The CDR3 is made up of 14 amino acids. Per the germline V gene, CDR1 is SGDLS and CDR2 is YYNGEE. The V end was cut by 0 bases, the J end by 2 bases, with 9 bases between. In DNA, the CDR3 is TGTGCCAGCAGCGTAGGACAGTCGCCCTACGAGCAGTACTTC. Translating it yields CASSVGQSPYEQYF.

This clonotype was counted a few times. V usage is TRBV29-1 and J usage is TRBJ1-6, with D perhaps matching TRBD1 (5 bases). The CDR3 length is 16 residues. CDR1 and CDR2 from the germline V gene are SQVTM and ANQGSEA. V lost 5 bases and J lost 9, with 23 bases in between. The CDR3 protein is CSVPRRGLRYRSPLHF. The CDR3 region has the DNA TGCAGCGTTCCCCGGCGGGGACTGAGATATCGTTCACCCCTCCACTTT. The variable domain in full, completed from reference TRBV29-1 and TRBJ1-6, reads SAVISQKPSRDICQRGTSLTIQCQVDSQVTMMFWYRQQPGQSLTLIATANQGSEATYESGFVIDKFPISRPNLTFSTLTVSNMSPEDSSIYLCSVPRRGLRYRSPLHFGNGTRLTVT.

The V gene is TRBV15, the J gene TRBJ2-1, with TRBD2 matching 13 bases. The germline gives CDR1 LNHNV, CDR2 YYDKDF (reference sequence). The CDR3 runs 15 residues. Trimming cost V 3 bases and J 10 bases; bases outside gene matches: 6. CDR3 sequence (DNA): TGTGCCACCAGCAGTACTAGCGGGGGGGCCCGCGAGCAGTTCTTC. As protein: CATSSTSGGAREQFF.

This clonotype was picked up a small number of times. The chain joins TRBV5-4 to TRBJ2-3, with D perhaps being TRBD1 or TRBD2 (5 bases each). The CDR3 consists of 15 residues. Germline CDR1 and CDR2: SGHNT and YYREEE (reference sequence). V was shortened by 5 bases and J by 1 base, with 14 bases between the two germline ends. DNA of the CDR3: TGTGCCAGCAGTCGACCGGGACCTGGCACAGATACGCAGTATTTT. Translation: CASSRPGPGTDTQYF.

This clonotype occurred a few times. The CDR3: CASSWGKENIQYF. The CDR3 DNA reads TGCGCCAGCAGCTGGGGTAAAGAAAACATTCAGTACTTC. The gene calls are TRBV5-1 and TRBJ2-4; D unresolved. V lost 3 bases and J lost 5, with 9 bases in between. There are 13 residues in the CDR3. Germline CDR1 is SGHRS and CDR2 is YFSETQ.

This clonotype has just a few counts. The rearrangement links TRBV6-1 to TRBJ2-5; D not resolved. The V gene lost 6 bases and the J gene lost 4 bases, with 15 bases spanning the gap. Germline CDR1 and CDR2: MNHNS and SASEGT. The CDR3 extends over 14 amino acids. CDR3 in DNA: TGTGCCAGCAGCGCACAGCCATCAGCAGAGACCCAGTACTTC. Its protein is CASSAQPSAETQYF.

The V call is TRBV6-5, the J call TRBJ2-7; D ambiguous. The CDR3 is made up of 15 amino acids. The V end was cut by 0 bases, the J end by 0 bases, with 9 bases between. Germline CDR1 reads MNHEY; CDR2 reads SVGAGI. The chain's CDR3 is CASSYSTPSSYEQYF. The CDR3 coding sequence is TGTGCCAGCAGTTACTCGACTCCGAGCTCCTACGAGCAGTACTTC.

This clonotype was counted between two and nine times. The chain carries TRBV4-3 and TRBJ2-6; possibly TRBD2 for D (6 bases). The CDR3 consists of 16 residues. Trimming took off 3 bases at V and 0 bases at J, with 9 bases between the two ends. The germline V gene encodes CDR1 LGHNA and CDR2 YSLEER. The CDR3 DNA follows: TGCGCCAGCAGCCAGGGAGGCAACTCTGGGGCCAACGTCCTGACTTTC. It codes for CASSQGGNSGANVLTF.

The chain employs TRBV5-1 and TRBJ2-7; the match to TRBD2 covers 14 bases. V lost 4 bases, J lost 0 bases, and 6 bases stayed unmatched. The CDR3 covers 17 residues. Germline CDR1 SGHRS, CDR2 YFSETQ. CDR3 loop: CASSRTSGGPFSYEQYF. The CDR3 bases are TGCGCCAGCAGCCGGACTAGCGGGGGGCCTTTCTCCTACGAGCAGTACTTC.

This clonotype was counted at least ten times. The chain has TRBV5-5 and TRBJ2-2; possible D gene TRBD1, 6 bases. CDR3 length equals 10 residues. CDR1 is SGHKS, CDR2 YYEKEE, per germline (reference sequence). The CDR3 here is CQGGTGELFF. The DNA for the CDR3 is TGTCAAGGGGGTACCGGGGAGCTGTTTTTT.

V and J are TRBV4-1 and TRBJ2-3; no clear D. CDR3 length: 14 amino acids. The V end lost 1 base, the J end lost 0 bases, and 5 bases lay between the germline ends. The germline V gene has CDR1 MGHRA and CDR2 YSYEKL. DNA for the CDR3: TGCGCCAGCAGCCAAGTGGCCAGCACAGATACGCAGTATTTT. It codes for CASSQVASTDTQYF.

This clonotype was counted only a few times. The chain uses TRBV4-2 and TRBJ1-5; possible D gene TRBD1, 5 bases. CDR3 length equals 15 residues. V dropped 0 bases and J dropped 7 bases, with 13 bases sitting between them. CDR1 is LGHNA, CDR2 YNFKEQ, per germline. The CDR3 DNA follows: TGTGCCAGCAGCCAAGATGGGGGTGTGGCCCAGCCCCAGCATTTT. Residues: CASSQDGGVAQPQHF.

This clonotype was counted only a few times. V usage is TRBV4-3 and J usage is TRBJ2-2; D is uncertain. The CDR3 spans 13 residues. The germline CDR1 and CDR2 sequences are LGHNA and YSLEER. V was cut by 0 bases and J by 7 bases, with 6 bases left in between. The CDR3 bases are TGCGCCAGCAGCCAAGAGTATGGCGGGGAGCTGTTTTTT. This translates into CASSQEYGGELFF.

The table lists this clonotype with a few counts. V usage is TRBV20-1 and J usage is TRBJ2-7; 7 bases are a match to TRBD1. The trim removed 3 bases at V and 6 bases at J, leaving 11 bases unmatched. This CDR3 is 14 amino acids long. Germline V gene lookup returns CDR1 DFQATT and CDR2 SNEGSKA (reference sequence). The CDR3, as DNA: TGCAGTGCTAGGAGCGACAGGGTCGAGAGCGAGCAGTACGTC. Its protein product is CSARSDRVESEQYV.

This clonotype has a handful of counts. The CDR3 region is CASSVSGGPDTQYF. The CDR3, as DNA: TGTGCCAGCAGCGTATCGGGGGGCCCGGATACGCAGTATTTT. V gene TRBV9 combines with J gene TRBJ2-3; D is possibly TRBD2 (7 bases). V lost 1 base, J lost 6 bases, and 12 bases lay in between. The length of the CDR3 is 14 residues. Germline values: CDR1 SGDLS, CDR2 YYNGEE.

V and J are TRBV18 and TRBJ1-1; TRBD1 matches at 7 bases. The CDR3 is made up of 16 amino acids. The V gene end was trimmed by 6 bases and the J gene end by 0 bases; junction bases not matched to a gene: 10. CDR1 and CDR2 (germline): KGHSH, LQKENI. In DNA, the CDR3 is TGTGCCAGCTCGCTGCGGGAGGGGGCCTTGAACACTGAAGCTTTCTTT. It specifies CASSLREGALNTEAFF.

The sample holds a few counts of this clonotype. The CDR3 sequence: CASSLSLGSSYNEQFF. The CDR3 nucleotides are TGTGCCAGCAGTTTATCCCTGGGCAGCTCCTACAATGAGCAGTTCTTC. The gene calls are TRBV12-3 or TRBV12-4 and TRBJ2-1; no clear D. The CDR3 is 16 amino acids. The V end was cut by 2 bases, the J end by 0 bases, with 11 bases between.

Comments on this clonotype: This may be a read error, as it is one base from a much larger clone. The chain links TRBV10-3 to TRBJ1-2; tentative D call: TRBD1 (6 bases). CDR3 length: 11 amino acids. Germline-derived CDR1 and CDR2 are ENHRY and SYGVKD. CDR3 bases: TGTGCCATCTCGACAGGCTATGCCTACACCTTC. This gives the protein CAISTGYAYTF.

In this sample, this clonotype turned up a few times. The rearrangement links TRBV9 to TRBJ2-1; possibly TRBD2 for D (7 bases). The V end was cut by 0 bases, the J end by 4 bases, with 11 bases between. Germline V gene sequence: CDR1 SGDLS, CDR2 YYNGEE. CDR3 length: 15 amino acids. The DNA for the CDR3 is TGTGCCAGCAGCGTAGACGGGGGGCCGTACAATGAGCAGTTCTTC. It encodes CASSVDGGPYNEQFF.

The gene calls are TRBV5-5 and TRBJ1-4, with 7 bases that match TRBD1. CDR1 is SGHKS, CDR2 YYEKEE, per germline (reference sequence). This CDR3 comprises 14 residues. The junction had 4 bases not matched to a gene; V was cut back by 3 bases and J by 5 bases. Here the CDR3 reads CASSYPDRNEKLFF. In nucleotides, the CDR3 is TGTGCCAGCAGCTACCCGGACAGGAATGAAAAACTGTTTTTT.